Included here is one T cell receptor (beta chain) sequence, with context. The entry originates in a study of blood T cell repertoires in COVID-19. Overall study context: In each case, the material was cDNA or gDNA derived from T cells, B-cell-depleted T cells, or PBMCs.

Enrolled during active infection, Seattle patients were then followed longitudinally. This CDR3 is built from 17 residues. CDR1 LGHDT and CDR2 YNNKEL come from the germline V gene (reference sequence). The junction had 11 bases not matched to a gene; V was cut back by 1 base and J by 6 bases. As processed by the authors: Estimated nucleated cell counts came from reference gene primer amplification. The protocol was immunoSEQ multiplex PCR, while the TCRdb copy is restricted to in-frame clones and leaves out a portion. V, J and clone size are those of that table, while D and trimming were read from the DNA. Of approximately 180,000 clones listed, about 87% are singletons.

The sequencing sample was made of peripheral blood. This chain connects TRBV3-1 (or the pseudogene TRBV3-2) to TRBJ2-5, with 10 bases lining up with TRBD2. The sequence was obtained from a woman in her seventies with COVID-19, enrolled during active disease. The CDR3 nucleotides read TGTGCCAGCAGCCAAGTCCAGCGGGAGGGCCACCGACAGACCCAGTACTTC. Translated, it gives CASSQVQREGHRQTQYF.